This is a list of T cell receptor beta chains from one sample in a study of blood T cell repertoires in COVID-19. Sequencing used immunoSEQ multiplex PCR; TCRdb keeps in-frame clones, though not all of them. This table holds tens of thousands of clones, approximately 86% found once. Source material: peripheral blood. The receptors stem from a man aged 60 to 69 with acute or convalescent COVID-19. CDR3s include the opening cysteine and the closing phenylalanine or tryptophan. A D gene is named only where the DNA matches it firmly. Size is omitted from some rows. Given values are once, few, many or a class for expanded clones.

j_gene: TRBJ2-3
abundance: -
v_gene: TRBV12-3/TRBV12-4
d_gene: -
CDR3aa: CASRIRDLKYF
CDR3nt: TGTGCCAGCAGGATCCGGGATCTCAAGTATTTT

j_gene: TRBJ1-1
abundance: -
v_gene: TRBV9
d_gene: -
CDR3aa: CASSVEFDGMGAFF
CDR3nt: TGTGCCAGCAGCGTAGAATTCGACGGGATGGGAGCTTTCTTT

j_gene: TRBJ2-1
abundance: -
v_gene: TRBV19
d_gene: -
CDR3aa: CASNSDTYNEQFF
CDR3nt: TGTGCCAGTAATAGTGATACCTACAATGAGCAGTTCTTC

j_gene: TRBJ2-3
abundance: -
v_gene: TRBV7-2
d_gene: TRBD1
CDR3aa: CASRYWGQGSTDTQYF
CDR3nt: TGTGCCAGCAGGTATTGGGGACAGGGAAGCACAGATACGCAGTATTTT

j_gene: TRBJ2-5
abundance: -
v_gene: TRBV11-2
d_gene: TRBD2
CDR3aa: CASSLRLAGGRETQYF
CDR3nt: TGTGCCAGCAGCCTACGACTAGCGGGGGGGCGAGAGACCCAGTACTTC

j_gene: TRBJ2-2
abundance: -
v_gene: TRBV19
d_gene: -
CDR3aa: CASHPLLGSGPKLFF
CDR3nt: TGTGCCAGTCATCCGCTCTTGGGGAGCGGTCCGAAGCTGTTTTTT

j_gene: TRBJ1-1
abundance: -
v_gene: TRBV9
d_gene: TRBD1
CDR3aa: CASSVTGMNTEAFF
CDR3nt: TGTGCCAGCAGCGTGACAGGGATGAACACTGAAGCTTTCTTT

j_gene: TRBJ2-4
abundance: few
v_gene: TRBV2
d_gene: TRBD1
CDR3aa: CASSATGGASKNIQYF
CDR3nt: TGTGCCAGCAGTGCCACAGGGGGCGCCTCCAAAAACATTCAGTACTTC

j_gene: TRBJ1-1
abundance: -
v_gene: TRBV3-1/TRBV3-2
d_gene: -
CDR3aa: CASSQEVEAAEAFF
CDR3nt: TGTGCCAGCAGCCAAGAGGTAGAGGCCGCCGAAGCTTTCTTT

j_gene: TRBJ2-1
abundance: -
v_gene: TRBV29-1
d_gene: TRBD2
CDR3aa: CSAPSGTSGVKSSYNEQFF
CDR3nt: TGCAGCGCACCGTCAGGGACTAGCGGGGTAAAGAGCTCCTACAATGAGCAGTTCTTC

j_gene: TRBJ2-3
abundance: -
v_gene: TRBV10-3
d_gene: TRBD2
CDR3aa: CAISLAGGGTDTQYF
CDR3nt: TGTGCCATCAGCTTAGCGGGGGGTGGCACAGATACGCAGTATTTT

j_gene: TRBJ2-1
abundance: once
v_gene: TRBV19
d_gene: TRBD2
CDR3aa: CASSILGLAGTYNEQFF
CDR3nt: TGTGCCAGTAGTATACTCGGACTAGCGGGAACCTACAATGAGCAGTTCTTC

j_gene: TRBJ2-3
abundance: -
v_gene: TRBV7-8
d_gene: TRBD2
CDR3aa: CASSKVGGGPADTQYF
CDR3nt: TGTGCCAGCAGCAAAGTGGGGGGAGGGCCCGCAGATACGCAGTATTTT

j_gene: TRBJ2-2
abundance: once
v_gene: TRBV5-6
d_gene: TRBD1
CDR3aa: CASMDRVFGSGELFF
CDR3nt: TGTGCCAGTATGGACAGGGTCTTCGGCTCCGGGGAGCTGTTTTTT

j_gene: TRBJ1-2
abundance: -
v_gene: TRBV3-1/TRBV3-2
d_gene: -
CDR3aa: CASSQVAGQTNYGYTF
CDR3nt: TGTGCCAGCAGCCAAGTAGCAGGACAAACTAACTATGGCTACACCTTC

j_gene: TRBJ1-2
abundance: -
v_gene: TRBV6-5
d_gene: -
CDR3aa: CASTTGTSKYGYTF
CDR3nt: TGTGCCAGCACTACAGGTACCTCTAAGTATGGCTACACCTTC

j_gene: TRBJ2-2
abundance: -
v_gene: TRBV5-1
d_gene: -
CDR3aa: CASISGGLNTGELFF
CDR3nt: TGCGCCAGCATCTCGGGGGGCCTGAACACCGGGGAGCTGTTTTTT

j_gene: TRBJ1-6
abundance: -
v_gene: TRBV15
d_gene: -
CDR3aa: CATSRKGEGNSPLHF
CDR3nt: TGTGCCACCAGCAGAAAAGGGGAGGGTAATTCACCCCTCCACTTT

j_gene: TRBJ1-3
abundance: -
v_gene: TRBV7-2
d_gene: TRBD1
CDR3aa: CASGRDSSASGNTIYF
CDR3nt: TGTGCCAGCGGTAGGGACAGCTCCGCCTCTGGAAACACCATATATTTT

j_gene: TRBJ1-2
abundance: -
v_gene: TRBV27
d_gene: -
CDR3aa: CASSEITGSYGYTF
CDR3nt: TGTGCCAGCAGTGAAATAACCGGGAGCTATGGCTACACCTTC

j_gene: TRBJ2-7
abundance: few
v_gene: TRBV6-6
d_gene: -
CDR3aa: CASSYSTGGTYEQYF
CDR3nt: TGTGCCAGCAGTTACTCGACGGGCGGGACCTACGAGCAGTACTTC

j_gene: TRBJ1-5
abundance: -
v_gene: TRBV27
d_gene: -
CDR3aa: CASSLFADSNQPQHF
CDR3nt: TGTGCCAGCAGTTTATTTGCGGATAGCAATCAGCCCCAGCATTTT

j_gene: TRBJ2-1
abundance: -
v_gene: TRBV7-2
d_gene: -
CDR3aa: CASSLSLGAGDNEQFF
CDR3nt: TGTGCCAGCAGCTTATCCCTGGGGGCGGGGGACAATGAGCAGTTCTTC

j_gene: TRBJ1-1
abundance: -
v_gene: TRBV28
d_gene: -
CDR3aa: CASSSLTYNTEAFF
CDR3nt: TGTGCCAGCAGTTCCCTCACCTATAACACTGAAGCTTTCTTT

j_gene: TRBJ2-1
abundance: -
v_gene: TRBV5-1
d_gene: -
CDR3aa: CASSTARGYNEQFF
CDR3nt: TGCGCCAGCAGCACGGCGCGGGGTTACAATGAGCAGTTCTTC

j_gene: TRBJ2-5
abundance: -
v_gene: TRBV7-2
d_gene: TRBD2
CDR3aa: CASSLPQSRGGGKTQYF
CDR3nt: TGTGCCAGCAGCTTACCCCAGTCGCGGGGGGGCGGAAAGACCCAGTACTTC

j_gene: TRBJ2-5
abundance: once
v_gene: TRBV6-6
d_gene: TRBD1
CDR3aa: CASSYTGGEETQYF
CDR3nt: TGTGCCAGCAGTTACACAGGGGGTGAAGAGACCCAGTACTTC

j_gene: TRBJ2-7
abundance: -
v_gene: TRBV6-5
d_gene: TRBD1
CDR3aa: CASSYAGQGGSYEQYF
CDR3nt: TGTGCCAGCAGTTACGCAGGACAGGGAGGTTCCTACGAGCAGTACTTC

j_gene: TRBJ2-1
abundance: -
v_gene: TRBV11-2
d_gene: -
CDR3aa: CASSPSVWEQFF
CDR3nt: TGTGCCAGCAGCCCGTCGGTCTGGGAGCAGTTCTTC

j_gene: TRBJ1-2
abundance: -
v_gene: TRBV27
d_gene: -
CDR3aa: CASSHVRGRPDYGYTF
CDR3nt: TGTGCCAGCAGTCATGTTAGGGGCAGACCCGACTATGGCTACACCTTC

j_gene: TRBJ1-1
abundance: few
v_gene: TRBV6-5
d_gene: -
CDR3aa: CASSSPGVGKNTEAFF
CDR3nt: TGTGCCAGCAGTTCCCCGGGGGTCGGGAAGAACACTGAAGCTTTCTTT

j_gene: TRBJ1-6
abundance: -
v_gene: TRBV27
d_gene: TRBD1
CDR3aa: CASRHRSDRAGVHF
CDR3nt: TGTGCCAGCAGACACAGATCGGACAGGGCGGGTGTCCACTTT

j_gene: TRBJ1-6
abundance: -
v_gene: TRBV7-3
d_gene: TRBD1
CDR3aa: CASSLGTLGTDSPLHF
CDR3nt: TGTGCCAGCAGCTTAGGTACTCTTGGGACAGATTCACCCCTCCACTTT

j_gene: TRBJ1-3
abundance: -
v_gene: TRBV7-9
d_gene: -
CDR3aa: CASSHNGGRNTIYF
CDR3nt: TGTGCCAGCAGCCACAACGGGGGGAGAAACACCATATATTTT

j_gene: TRBJ2-3
abundance: -
v_gene: TRBV7-9
d_gene: -
CDR3aa: CASSLAGVADTQYF
CDR3nt: TGTGCCAGCAGCTTAGCGGGAGTGGCAGATACGCAGTATTTT

j_gene: TRBJ1-2
abundance: -
v_gene: TRBV28
d_gene: -
CDR3aa: CASSPPGGVGGYTF
CDR3nt: TGTGCCAGCAGTCCCCCCGGAGGGGTCGGTGGCTACACCTTC

j_gene: TRBJ1-3
abundance: -
v_gene: TRBV27
d_gene: TRBD1
CDR3aa: CASSSRVGQGVRNTIYF
CDR3nt: TGTGCCAGCAGTTCTAGGGTGGGACAGGGAGTTCGAAACACCATATATTTT

j_gene: TRBJ2-2
abundance: -
v_gene: TRBV6-5
d_gene: TRBD2
CDR3aa: CATIAGLNTGELFF
CDR3nt: TGTGCCACGATAGCGGGACTGAACACCGGGGAGCTGTTTTTT

j_gene: TRBJ2-2
abundance: -
v_gene: TRBV6-5
d_gene: -
CDR3aa: CASERYMNTGELFF
CDR3nt: TGTGCCAGCGAGCGGTATATGAACACCGGGGAGCTGTTTTTT

j_gene: TRBJ2-7
abundance: -
v_gene: TRBV3-1/TRBV3-2
d_gene: -
CDR3aa: CASSQDRSAGRFSYEQYF
CDR3nt: TGTGCCAGCAGCCAAGATCGTTCAGCGGGCCGCTTCTCCTACGAGCAGTACTTC

j_gene: TRBJ1-1
abundance: -
v_gene: TRBV6-5
d_gene: -
CDR3aa: CASSYAGNTEAFF
CDR3nt: TGTGCCAGCAGTTACGCGGGGAACACTGAAGCTTTCTTT

j_gene: TRBJ2-7
abundance: -
v_gene: TRBV19
d_gene: TRBD1
CDR3aa: CASSTTGGTYEQYF
CDR3nt: TGTGCCAGTAGTACGACAGGGGGAACCTACGAGCAGTACTTC

j_gene: TRBJ1-1
abundance: -
v_gene: TRBV10-3
d_gene: -
CDR3aa: CAITNPGLNTEAFF
CDR3nt: TGTGCCATCACCAACCCTGGGCTAAACACTGAAGCTTTCTTT

j_gene: TRBJ2-7
abundance: -
v_gene: TRBV12-3/TRBV12-4
d_gene: TRBD1
CDR3aa: CASSRQGYEQYF
CDR3nt: TGTGCCAGCAGTCGACAGGGCTACGAGCAGTACTTC

j_gene: TRBJ1-1
abundance: -
v_gene: TRBV30
d_gene: -
CDR3aa: CAWLNGGEAFF
CDR3nt: TGTGCCTGGCTGAATGGGGGGGAAGCTTTCTTT

j_gene: TRBJ2-1
abundance: -
v_gene: TRBV2
d_gene: -
CDR3aa: CASKVSVNNEQFF
CDR3nt: TGTGCCAGCAAAGTTTCAGTAAACAATGAGCAGTTCTTC

j_gene: TRBJ1-1
abundance: -
v_gene: TRBV10-3
d_gene: TRBD1
CDR3aa: CAITTGGFTEAFF
CDR3nt: TGTGCCATCACGACAGGGGGTTTTACTGAAGCTTTCTTT

j_gene: TRBJ2-3
abundance: -
v_gene: TRBV7-8
d_gene: -
CDR3aa: CASRRALTDTQYF
CDR3nt: TGTGCCAGCCGCCGGGCCCTCACAGATACGCAGTATTTT

j_gene: TRBJ2-5
abundance: -
v_gene: TRBV11-2
d_gene: -
CDR3aa: CASRNPYRGRETQYF
CDR3nt: TGTGCCAGCAGAAATCCCTATCGGGGGAGGGAGACCCAGTACTTC

j_gene: TRBJ2-2
abundance: -
v_gene: TRBV27
d_gene: TRBD2
CDR3aa: CASRPTGTSGRQKPGELFF
CDR3nt: TGTGCCAGCAGACCAACCGGGACTAGCGGGAGGCAGAAGCCCGGGGAGCTGTTTTTT

j_gene: TRBJ1-4
abundance: -
v_gene: TRBV11-2
d_gene: TRBD1
CDR3aa: CASSRDDRALFF
CDR3nt: TGTGCCAGCAGCCGAGACGACAGGGCACTGTTTTTT

j_gene: TRBJ1-1
abundance: -
v_gene: TRBV6-4
d_gene: TRBD1
CDR3aa: CASSARTGGEAFF
CDR3nt: TGTGCCAGCAGCGCCCGGACAGGGGGAGAAGCTTTCTTT

j_gene: TRBJ1-2
abundance: -
v_gene: TRBV12-3/TRBV12-4
d_gene: -
CDR3aa: CASSFGGPYGYTF
CDR3nt: TGTGCCAGCAGTTTCGGGGGGCCGTATGGCTACACCTTC

j_gene: TRBJ2-1
abundance: once
v_gene: TRBV7-2
d_gene: TRBD2
CDR3aa: CASSIAGGPSYNEQFF
CDR3nt: TGTGCCAGCAGTATAGCGGGGGGGCCGTCCTACAATGAGCAGTTCTTC

j_gene: TRBJ1-5
abundance: -
v_gene: TRBV5-1
d_gene: TRBD1
CDR3aa: CASSEGTGVSNQPQHF
CDR3nt: TGCGCCAGCAGCGAAGGGACAGGGGTTTCTAATCAGCCCCAGCATTTT

j_gene: TRBJ2-5
abundance: -
v_gene: TRBV10-2
d_gene: -
CDR3aa: CASSPTGGETQYF
CDR3nt: TGCGCCAGCAGCCCCACTGGAGGGGAGACCCAGTACTTC

j_gene: TRBJ2-5
abundance: -
v_gene: TRBV12-5
d_gene: TRBD2
CDR3aa: CASGLVYPGTSGPVQETQYF
CDR3nt: TGTGCTAGTGGTTTGGTCTACCCCGGGACTAGCGGGCCCGTCCAAGAGACCCAGTACTTC

j_gene: TRBJ1-1
abundance: once
v_gene: TRBV30
d_gene: -
CDR3aa: CAWSTTGLRAFF
CDR3nt: TGTGCCTGGAGTACAACCGGGTTGCGGGCTTTCTTT

j_gene: TRBJ2-5
abundance: -
v_gene: TRBV21-1
d_gene: -
CDR3aa: CASSTNSPGQGGQETQYF
CDR3nt: TGTGCCAGCAGCACTAACTCTCCGGGACAGGGAGGCCAAGAGACCCAGTACTTC

j_gene: TRBJ2-7
abundance: -
v_gene: TRBV2
d_gene: TRBD2
CDR3aa: CASSLRMTSAEQYF
CDR3nt: TGTGCCAGCAGTTTAAGGATGACTAGCGCCGAGCAGTACTTC